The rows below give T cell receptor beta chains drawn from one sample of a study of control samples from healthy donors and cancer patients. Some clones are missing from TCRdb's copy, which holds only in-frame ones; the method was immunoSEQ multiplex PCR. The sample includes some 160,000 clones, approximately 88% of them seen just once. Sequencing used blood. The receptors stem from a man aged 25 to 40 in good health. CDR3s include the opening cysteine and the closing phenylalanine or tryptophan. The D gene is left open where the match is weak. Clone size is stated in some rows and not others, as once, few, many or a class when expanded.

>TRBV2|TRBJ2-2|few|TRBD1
CASKPGQGMSNTGELFF
TGTGCCAGCAAACCGGGACAGGGAATGTCGAACACCGGGGAGCTGTTTTTT
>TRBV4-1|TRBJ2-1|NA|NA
CASSNFDEQFF
TGCGCCAGCAGTAACTTCGATGAGCAGTTCTTC
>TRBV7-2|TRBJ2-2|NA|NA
CASSPFKANTGELFF
TGTGCCAGCAGCCCATTTAAAGCGAACACCGGGGAGCTGTTTTTT
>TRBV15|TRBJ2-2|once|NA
CATSRGGSGTGELFF
TGTGCCACCAGCAGAGGAGGATCTGGCACCGGGGAGCTGTTTTTT
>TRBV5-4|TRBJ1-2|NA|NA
CASSNNYGYTF
TGTGCCAGCAGCAACAACTATGGCTACACCTTC
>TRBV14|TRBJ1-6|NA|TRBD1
CASSQTRTGGSPLHF
TGTGCCAGCAGTCAAACCAGGACAGGGGGCTCACCCCTCCACTTT
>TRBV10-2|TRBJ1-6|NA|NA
CASRAYGGNSPLHF
TGCGCCAGCAGGGCATATGGGGGGAATTCACCCCTCCACTTT
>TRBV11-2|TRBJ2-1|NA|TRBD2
CASSLLAGRYNEQFF
TGTGCCAGCAGCTTACTAGCGGGAAGATACAATGAGCAGTTCTTC
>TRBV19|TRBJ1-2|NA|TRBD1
CASTSSRGRTGGDYGYTF
TGTGCCAGTACCTCCTCAAGGGGACGGACAGGGGGCGATTATGGCTACACCTTC
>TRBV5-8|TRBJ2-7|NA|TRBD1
CASSLAWDSYEQYF
TGTGCCAGCAGCTTGGCCTGGGACAGCTACGAGCAGTACTTC
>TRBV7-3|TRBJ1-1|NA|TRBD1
CASSRGQGTEAFF
TGTGCCAGCAGCCGGGGACAGGGGACTGAAGCTTTCTTT
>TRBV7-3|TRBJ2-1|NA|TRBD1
CASSLTATGTGELGEQFF
TGTGCCAGCAGCTTAACGGCCACCGGGACAGGGGAATTGGGTGAGCAGTTCTTC
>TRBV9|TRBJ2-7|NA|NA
CASSVGWVHSYEQYF
TGTGCCAGCAGCGTAGGGTGGGTTCACTCCTACGAGCAGTACTTC
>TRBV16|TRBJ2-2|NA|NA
CASSQRGTGELFF
TGTGCCAGCAGCCAACGAGGAACCGGGGAGCTGTTTTTT
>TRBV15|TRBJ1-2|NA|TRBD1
CATRPGQRTHGYTF
TGTGCCACCAGACCGGGACAGAGGACACATGGCTACACCTTC
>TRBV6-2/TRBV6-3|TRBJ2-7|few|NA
CASSNDRVYEQYF
TGTGCCAGCAGTAATGACAGAGTTTACGAGCAGTACTTC
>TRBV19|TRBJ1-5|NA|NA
CASTQRSRNQPQHF
TGTGCCAGTACACAGCGTTCTCGCAATCAGCCCCAGCATTTT
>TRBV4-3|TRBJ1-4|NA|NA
CASSQGTGFGEKLFF
TGCGCCAGCAGCCAAGGGACGGGGTTTGGTGAAAAACTGTTTTTT
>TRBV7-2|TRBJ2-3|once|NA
CASSSKEASTDTQYF
TGTGCCAGCAGCTCCAAAGAGGCCAGCACAGATACGCAGTATTTT
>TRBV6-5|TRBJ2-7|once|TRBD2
CASSYAAGGLYEQYF
TGTGCCAGCAGTTACGCAGCCGGGGGGTTATACGAGCAGTACTTC
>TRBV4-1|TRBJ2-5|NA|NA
CASSGTGRQETQYF
TGCGCCAGCAGCGGTACAGGGAGGCAAGAGACCCAGTACTTC
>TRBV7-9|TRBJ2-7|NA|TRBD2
CASSPFRTSGEQYF
TGTGCCAGCAGCCCGTTTCGGACTAGCGGCGAGCAGTACTTC
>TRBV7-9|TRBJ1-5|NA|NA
CASSLGPDPNQPQHF
TGTGCCAGCAGCTTAGGTCCAGACCCCAATCAGCCCCAGCATTTT
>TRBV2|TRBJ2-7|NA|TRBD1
CASRARQGANEQYF
TGTGCCAGCAGGGCCCGACAGGGGGCGAATGAGCAGTACTTC
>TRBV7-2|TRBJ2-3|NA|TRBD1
CASSGQGVADTQYF
TGTGCCAGCAGCGGACAGGGGGTCGCAGATACGCAGTATTTT
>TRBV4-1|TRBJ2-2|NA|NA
CASSQVVATNTGELFF
TGCGCCAGCAGCCAAGTCGTAGCGACGAACACCGGGGAGCTGTTTTTT
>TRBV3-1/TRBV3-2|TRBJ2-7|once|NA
CASSQDLLGRGAYEQYF
TGTGCCAGCAGCCAAGATCTCCTAGGGCGAGGGGCCTACGAGCAGTACTTC
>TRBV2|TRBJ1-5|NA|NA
CASSEARGGQPQHF
TGTGCCAGCAGTGAAGCGAGGGGAGGCCAGCCCCAGCATTTT
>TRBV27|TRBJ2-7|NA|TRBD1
CASSYRGNSYEQYF
TGTGCCAGCAGTTACAGGGGAAACTCCTACGAGCAGTACTTC
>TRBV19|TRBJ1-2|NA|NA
CASMDLGPYGYTF
TGTGCCAGTATGGACCTCGGGCCATATGGCTACACCTTC
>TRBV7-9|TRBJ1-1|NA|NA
CASSFGNSMNTEAFF
TGTGCCAGCAGCTTCGGAAACAGTATGAACACTGAAGCTTTCTTT
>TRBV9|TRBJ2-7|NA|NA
CASSVATGEGEQYF
TGTGCCAGCAGCGTAGCTACGGGGGAAGGGGAGCAGTACTTC
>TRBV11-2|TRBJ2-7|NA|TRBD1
CASSHFGRTGDYEQYF
TGTGCCAGCAGCCACTTCGGGCGGACAGGGGACTACGAGCAGTACTTC
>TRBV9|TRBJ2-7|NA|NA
CASSVGGHEQYF
TGTGCCAGCAGCGTAGGAGGCCACGAGCAGTACTTC
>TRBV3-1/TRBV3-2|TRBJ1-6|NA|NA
CASSQESLSSSYNSPLHF
TGTGCCAGCAGCCAAGAGTCACTCTCGAGCTCCTATAATTCACCCCTCCACTTT
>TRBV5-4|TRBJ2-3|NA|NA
CASSLASEGVMDTQYF
TGTGCCAGCAGCTTAGCTTCCGAGGGGGTGATGGATACGCAGTATTTT
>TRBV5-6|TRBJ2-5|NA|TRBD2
CASSYREGGETQYF
TGTGCCAGCAGCTACCGGGAGGGCGGGGAGACCCAGTACTTC
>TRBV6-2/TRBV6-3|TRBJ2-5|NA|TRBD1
CASSSIARDRGRETQYF
TGTGCCAGCAGTTCCATTGCTCGGGACAGGGGGCGGGAGACCCAGTACTTC
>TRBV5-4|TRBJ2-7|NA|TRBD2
CASSSPGLAQYEQYF
TGTGCCAGCAGCTCGCCGGGACTAGCTCAGTACGAGCAGTACTTC
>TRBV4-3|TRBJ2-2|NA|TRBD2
CASSQGLADTGELFF
TGCGCCAGCAGCCAAGGACTAGCCGACACCGGGGAGCTGTTTTTT
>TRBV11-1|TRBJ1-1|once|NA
CASSLFDSRTEAFF
TGTGCCAGCAGCTTATTCGACAGCCGCACTGAAGCTTTCTTT
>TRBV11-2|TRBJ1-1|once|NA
CASSIIKWDTEAFF
TGTGCCAGCAGCATAATAAAGTGGGACACTGAAGCTTTCTTT
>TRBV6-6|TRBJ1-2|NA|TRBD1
CASKPRGTGQGGYTF
TGTGCCAGCAAGCCGCGCGGAACAGGACAGGGTGGCTACACCTTC
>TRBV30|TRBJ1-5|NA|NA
CACTGQAMQPQHF
TGTGCCTGTACAGGCCAGGCGATGCAGCCCCAGCATTTT
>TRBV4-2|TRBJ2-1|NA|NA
CASSRTRSGLSYNEQFF
TGTGCCAGCAGCCGAACAAGATCAGGGCTGTCCTACAATGAGCAGTTCTTC
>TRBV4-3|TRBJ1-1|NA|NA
CASQRQGGVNTEAFF
TGCGCCAGCCAGCGCCAAGGGGGGGTGAACACTGAAGCTTTCTTT
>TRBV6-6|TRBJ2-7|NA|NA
CASSYGGEQYF
TGTGCCAGCAGTTACGGGGGCGAGCAGTACTTC
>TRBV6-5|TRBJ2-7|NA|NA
CASTGRGFYYEQYF
TGTGCCAGCACCGGGCGGGGCTTTTACTACGAGCAGTACTTC
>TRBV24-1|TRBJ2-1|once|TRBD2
CATSDSSGRDYNEQFF
TGTGCCACCAGTGACTCTAGCGGGAGGGATTACAATGAGCAGTTCTTC
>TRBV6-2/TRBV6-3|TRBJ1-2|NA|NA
CASSYSLDSYGYTF
TGTGCCAGCAGTTACTCCCTGGACAGCTATGGCTACACCTTC
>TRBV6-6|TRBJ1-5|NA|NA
CASSYSQGRNQPQHF
TGTGCCAGCAGTTACTCTCAGGGGCGCAATCAGCCCCAGCATTTT
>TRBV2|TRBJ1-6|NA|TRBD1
CASSVLTGAISPLHF
TGTGCCAGCAGTGTCTTGACAGGGGCGATAAGCCCCCTCCACTTT
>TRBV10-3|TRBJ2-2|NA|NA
CAISEASRGTGELFF
TGTGCCATCAGTGAGGCTTCGCGGGGCACCGGGGAGCTGTTTTTT
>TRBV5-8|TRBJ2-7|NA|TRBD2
CASSLVRGRGYEQYF
TGTGCCAGCAGCTTGGTTCGGGGGAGGGGCTACGAGCAGTACTTC
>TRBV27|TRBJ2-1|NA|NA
CASSILGGRNEQFF
TGTGCCAGCAGTATACTAGGGGGTAGGAATGAGCAGTTCTTC